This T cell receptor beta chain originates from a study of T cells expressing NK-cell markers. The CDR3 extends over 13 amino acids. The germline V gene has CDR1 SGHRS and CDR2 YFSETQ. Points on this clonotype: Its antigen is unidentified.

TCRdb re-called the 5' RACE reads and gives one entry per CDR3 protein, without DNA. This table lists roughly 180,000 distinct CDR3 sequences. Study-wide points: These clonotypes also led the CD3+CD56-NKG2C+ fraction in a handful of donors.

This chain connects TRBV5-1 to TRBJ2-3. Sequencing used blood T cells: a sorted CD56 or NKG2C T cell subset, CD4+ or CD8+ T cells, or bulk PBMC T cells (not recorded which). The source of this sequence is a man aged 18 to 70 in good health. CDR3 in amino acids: CASSIPSTDTQYF.